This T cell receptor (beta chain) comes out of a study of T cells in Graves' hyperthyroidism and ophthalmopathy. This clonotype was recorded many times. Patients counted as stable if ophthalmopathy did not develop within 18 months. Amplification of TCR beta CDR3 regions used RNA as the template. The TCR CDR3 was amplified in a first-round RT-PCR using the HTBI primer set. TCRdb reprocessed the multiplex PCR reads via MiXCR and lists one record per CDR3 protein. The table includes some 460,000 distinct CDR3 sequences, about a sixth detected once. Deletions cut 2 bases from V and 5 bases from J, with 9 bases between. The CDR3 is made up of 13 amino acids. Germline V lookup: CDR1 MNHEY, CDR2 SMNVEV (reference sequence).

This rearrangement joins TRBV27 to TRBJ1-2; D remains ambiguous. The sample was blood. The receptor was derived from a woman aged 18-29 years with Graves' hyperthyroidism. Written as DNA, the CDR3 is TGTGCCAGCAGTTTACAGGACGGATATGGCTACACCTTC. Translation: CASSLQDGYGYTF.